The next 25 T cell receptor beta chains were all read from a single sample in a study of Ad26.COV2.S vaccination and SARS-CoV-2 variants. The data were produced by immunoSEQ multiplex PCR, yet TCRdb's version contains in-frame clones alone and is incomplete. Seen here are hundreds of thousands of clones, approximately 92% observed once, and the top ten hold roughly an eighth. Treatment in this sample: 15 to 20 received Ad26.COV2.S at low or high dose, single or two shots; about five received placebo; per-sample allocation not given. On day 63 after the first injection, vaccine and placebo recipients gave samples. This specimen consisted of peripheral blood, obtained in a trial of Ad26.COV2.S vaccine versus placebo. The receptors originated from a person aged 18 to 65 who received the Ad26.COV2.S COVID-19 vaccine or a placebo.

The chain uses TRBV7-8 and TRBJ1-1, with D possibly being TRBD1 (5 bases). Trimming took off 1 base at V and 4 bases at J, with 13 bases between the two ends. Germline loops: CDR1 SGHVS, CDR2 FQNEAQ. The CDR3 runs to 15 residues. CDR3 in DNA: TGTGCCAGCAGCTTAGGGGCAGGGAGGTCCACTGAAGCTTTCTTT. Translation: CASSLGAGRSTEAFF.

This chain links TRBV24-1 with TRBJ1-6; D unresolved. CDR1 and CDR2 (germline): KGHDR, SFDVKD. The CDR3 sequence is 12 residues long. Between the trimmed V and J ends, which lost 12 bases and 8 bases, there was a span of 13 bases. The CDR3 reads CAPTTRDSPLHF. CDR3 bases: TGTGCCCCGACCACACGGGATTCACCCCTCCACTTT.

The chain carries TRBV9 and TRBJ1-1; TRBD1 agrees at 7 bases. Per the germline V gene, CDR1 is SGDLS and CDR2 is YYNGEE. The CDR3 sequence is 15 residues long. Trimming took 2 bases from V and 5 from J; bases not matched to a gene: 9. Here the CDR3 reads CASSVSGGGFTEAFF. The CDR3 nucleotides are TGTGCCAGCAGCGTCTCAGGGGGAGGTTTTACTGAAGCTTTCTTT.

The V gene is TRBV11-2, the J gene TRBJ1-1; possibly TRBD1 for D (5 bases). CDR3 length: 16 amino acids. V was shortened by 3 bases and J by 1 base, with 15 bases between the two germline ends. CDR1 is SGHAT and CDR2 is FQNNGV in the germline V gene. The CDR3 loop reads CASSFSGGLSNTEAFF. The CDR3 nucleotides read TGTGCCAGCAGCTTTTCGGGGGGATTATCGAACACTGAAGCTTTCTTT.

The chain is built from TRBV20-1 and TRBJ2-2; no clear D gene. Germline V gives CDR1 DFQATT, CDR2 SNEGSKA (reference sequence). This CDR3 contains 11 residues. Trimming stripped 8 bases from V and 2 bases from J, with 6 bases between. The CDR3 region is CSSTNTGELFF. The DNA for the CDR3 is TGCAGTTCCACTAACACCGGGGAGCTGTTTTTT.

The chain joins TRBV5-5 to TRBJ1-2, with 7 bases matching TRBD1. CDR3 length: 14 amino acids. J was trimmed by 6 bases and V by 0 bases; bases with no gene match: 5. Germline loops: CDR1 SGHKS, CDR2 YYEKEE (reference sequence). The chain's CDR3 is CASSLARGRNGYTF. CDR3 bases: TGTGCCAGCAGCTTGGCCAGGGGGAGGAATGGCTACACCTTC.

V usage is TRBV5-4 and J usage is TRBJ2-5; 14 positions match TRBD2. J lost 5 bases, V lost 4 bases, and 4 bases had no gene match. This CDR3 is built from 15 residues. From germline, CDR1 is SGHNT and CDR2 YYREEE (reference sequence). The CDR3 DNA sequence: TGTGCCAGCAGCCCGGGACTAGCGGGAGCGGAGACCCAGTACTTC. It is translated as CASSPGLAGAETQYF.

The gene calls are TRBV24-1 and TRBJ2-3; 12 bases fit TRBD1. Losses at the gene ends were 7 bases for V and 6 bases for J; bases not matched to a gene: 7. The CDR3 covers 15 residues. The germline V gene has CDR1 KGHDR and CDR2 SFDVKD. The CDR3 protein is CATREGQGAWDTQYF. CDR3 in DNA: TGTGCCACCAGGGAGGGACAGGGGGCATGGGATACGCAGTATTTT.

V and J are TRBV4-1 and TRBJ2-7; D is unresolved. The CDR3 has 13 residues. V gave up 1 base and J gave up 3 bases, with 7 bases separating them. The V gene's germline CDR1 is MGHRA and CDR2 YSYEKL. In DNA, the CDR3 is TGCGCCAGCAGCCAAGTCCCGTTCTACGAGCAGTACTTC. Translating it yields CASSQVPFYEQYF.

V is TRBV28 and J is TRBJ1-1; D gene unclear. Germline lookup yields CDR1 MDHEN and CDR2 SYDVKM. V was clipped by 3 bases and J by 4 bases, with 12 bases between them. The CDR3 totals 14 residues. CDR3 in DNA: TGTGCCAGCAGTTTTGGTTGGGCTACCACTGAAGCTTTCTTT. Translated: CASSFGWATTEAFF.

CDR3 sequence (DNA): TGCAGCGTTGAAGTGTCGACGGTGGGAGAGACCCAGTACTTC. Its protein is CSVEVSTVGETQYF. This chain links TRBV29-1 with TRBJ2-5, with D hard to call. Trimming pared 1 base from V and 4 bases from J, leaving 13 bases between. Germline V gives CDR1 SQVTM, CDR2 ANQGSEA. This CDR3 contains 14 residues.

CDR3 in amino acids: CASSFLAGVGDTGELFF. CDR3 coding DNA: TGTGCCAGCAGCTTTCTAGCGGGAGTCGGAGACACCGGGGAGCTGTTTTTT. This rearrangement joins TRBV7-8 to TRBJ2-2; 10 nucleotides align to TRBD2. Germline V gene sequence: CDR1 SGHVS, CDR2 FQNEAQ. The V gene end was trimmed by 3 bases and the J gene end by 3 bases; junction bases not matched to a gene: 7. The length of the CDR3 is 17 residues.

The J gene is TRBJ1-4, the V gene TRBV7-2; TRBD1 matches at 7 bases. CDR1 is SGHTA and CDR2 is FQGNSA in the germline V gene. V was pared by 2 bases and J by 4 bases, with 7 bases of the junction left unmatched. This CDR3 spans 16 amino acids. The CDR3 loop reads CASSLLGGGFNEKLFF. The DNA for the CDR3 is TGTGCCAGCAGCTTACTAGGGGGCGGGTTTAATGAAAAACTGTTTTTT. The whole variable domain, remainder taken from reference TRBV7-2 and TRBJ1-4, is GAGVSQSPSNKVTEKGKDVELRCDPISGHTALYWYRQSLGQGLEFLIYFQGNSAPDKSGLPSDRFSAERTGGSVSTLTIQRTQQEDSAVYLCASSLLGGGFNEKLFFGSGTQLSVL.

This clone was recorded once. This chain uses TRBV5-4 with TRBJ2-5, with a weak D call TRBD2 (5 bases). This CDR3 has 15 amino acids. CDR1 is SGHNT, CDR2 YYREEE, per germline (reference sequence). The V gene lost 3 bases and the J gene lost 4 bases, with 16 bases spanning the gap. CDR3 sequence: CASSSKMGVLETQYF. As DNA, the CDR3 is TGTGCCAGCAGCTCGAAAATGGGAGTTTTAGAGACCCAGTACTTC.

This clone was counted a single time. The CDR3 loop is CASSPVTGEKLFF. The CDR3 coding sequence is TGTGCCAGTAGTCCGGTGACAGGGGAAAAACTGTTTTTT. This chain joins TRBV19 and TRBJ1-4, with TRBD1 matching over 7 bases. Germline lookup yields CDR1 LNHDA and CDR2 SQIVND (reference sequence). The CDR3 contains 13 residues. The V and J ends lost 5 bases and 8 bases, in that order; junction bases with no gene match: 5.

This clone was picked up a small number of times. This chain joins TRBV11-2 and TRBJ2-6; D is uncertain. The CDR3 sequence is 12 residues long. CDR1 and CDR2 from the germline V gene are SGHAT and FQNNGV. The V and J ends lost 6 bases and 7 bases respectively, with 7 bases between them. The CDR3 DNA sequence: TGTGCCAGCAGTCTAGGCGCCAACGTCCTGACTTTC. It translates to CASSLGANVLTF.

The chain has TRBV3-1 (or the pseudogene TRBV3-2) and TRBJ1-1, with D perhaps matching TRBD1 (5 bases). Trimming removed 0 bases from V and 5 bases from J, with 10 bases in between. Germline-derived CDR1 and CDR2 are LGHDT and YNNKEL (reference sequence). The CDR3 spans 14 residues. CDR3 in DNA: TGTGCCAGCAGCCAAGACAGGGTAGGTACTGAAGCTTTCTTT. This gives the protein CASSQDRVGTEAFF.

This chain connects TRBV25-1 to TRBJ2-1, with D possibly matching TRBD1 (6 bases). The V end was cut by 7 bases, the J end by 6 bases, with 16 bases between. CDR3 size: 14 residues. Looked up from germline, CDR1 is MGHDK and CDR2 is SYGVNS. In DNA form, the CDR3 reads TGTGCCAGCAAACCGCTGCAGGGGCGCAATGAGCAGTTCTTC. Its protein product is CASKPLQGRNEQFF.

V gene TRBV28 combines with J gene TRBJ2-7; D tentatively fits TRBD1 or TRBD2 (5 bases each). V lost 4 bases to trimming and J lost 0 bases, with 16 bases between them. Per germline, CDR1 MDHEN and CDR2 SYDVKM. This CDR3 region has 16 residues. The CDR3 region has the DNA TGTGCCAGCAGTTCTCCCGGGACGCTTAGCTCCTACGAGCAGTACTTC. Residues: CASSSPGTLSSYEQYF.

This chain links TRBV12-3 or TRBV12-4 with TRBJ2-3, with TRBD1 identical over 8 bases. Trimming cost V 8 bases and J 0 bases; bases outside gene matches: 1. CDR3 length: 13 residues. The CDR3 nucleotides read TGTGCCAGCCGACAGGGGAGCACAGATACGCAGTATTTT. This encodes CASRQGSTDTQYF.

V gene TRBV9 combines with J gene TRBJ2-7; tentative D call: TRBD2 (6 bases). The CDR3 loop spans 15 amino acids. The germline V gene encodes CDR1 SGDLS and CDR2 YYNGEE. Trimming cost V 3 bases and J 0 bases, with 13 bases left between them. CDR3 protein: CASSASFGSSYEQYF. The CDR3 region has the DNA TGTGCCAGCAGCGCCTCATTCGGGAGCTCCTACGAGCAGTACTTC.

The chain joins TRBV6-2 or TRBV6-3 to TRBJ2-7, with 10 positions matching TRBD2. Looked up from germline, CDR1 is MNHEY and CDR2 is SVGEGT. V dropped 0 bases and J dropped 4; count of bases not matched to a gene: 6. The length of the CDR3 is 16 residues. CDR3 region: CASSYSSGRGIYEQYF. The CDR3 bases are TGTGCCAGCAGTTACTCGAGCGGGAGGGGAATTTACGAGCAGTACTTC.

V is TRBV24-1 and J is TRBJ2-1; possible D gene TRBD1, 6 bases. This CDR3 spans 13 amino acids. V lost 4 bases to trimming and J lost 10 bases, with 13 bases between them. The germline CDR1 and CDR2 sequences are KGHDR and SFDVKD. CDR3 nucleotide sequence: TGTGCCACCAGTGACCCCACAGGGTTGGAGCAGTTCTTC. Translation gives CATSDPTGLEQFF.

J is TRBJ2-7 and V is TRBV14; 8 nucleotides match TRBD1. The V and J ends lost 2 bases and 5 bases, in that order; junction bases with no gene match: 8. CDR1 and CDR2 (germline): SGHDN, FVKESK. CDR3 length: 15 amino acids. The CDR3 region is CASSQYRGVHNEQYF. CDR3 bases: TGTGCCAGCAGCCAATACAGGGGGGTTCACAACGAGCAGTACTTC.

The chain carries TRBV6-5 and TRBJ2-7; 8 bases are shared with TRBD2. The length of the CDR3 is 14 residues. J lost 4 bases, V lost 8 bases, and 10 bases had no gene match. The germline V gene has CDR1 MNHEY and CDR2 SVGAGI. CDR3 region: CASRVAGGSYEQYF. CDR3 bases: TGTGCCAGCCGCGTGGCGGGAGGATCGTACGAGCAGTACTTC.